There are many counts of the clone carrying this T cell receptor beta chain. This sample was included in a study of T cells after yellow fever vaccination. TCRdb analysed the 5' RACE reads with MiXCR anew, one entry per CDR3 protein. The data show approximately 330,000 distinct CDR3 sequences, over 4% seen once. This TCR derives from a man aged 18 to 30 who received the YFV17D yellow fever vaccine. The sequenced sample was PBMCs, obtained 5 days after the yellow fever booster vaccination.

CDR3 sequence: CASSVEVRGQEQFF. As DNA, the CDR3 is TGTGCCAGCAGCGTAGAAGTAAGGGGGCAGGAGCAGTTCTTC. V is TRBV9 and J is TRBJ2-1, with 7 bases aligning to TRBD1. The CDR3 contains 14 residues. V lost 0 bases and J lost 10; bases outside the gene matches: 7. Germline loops: CDR1 SGDLS, CDR2 YYNGEE.